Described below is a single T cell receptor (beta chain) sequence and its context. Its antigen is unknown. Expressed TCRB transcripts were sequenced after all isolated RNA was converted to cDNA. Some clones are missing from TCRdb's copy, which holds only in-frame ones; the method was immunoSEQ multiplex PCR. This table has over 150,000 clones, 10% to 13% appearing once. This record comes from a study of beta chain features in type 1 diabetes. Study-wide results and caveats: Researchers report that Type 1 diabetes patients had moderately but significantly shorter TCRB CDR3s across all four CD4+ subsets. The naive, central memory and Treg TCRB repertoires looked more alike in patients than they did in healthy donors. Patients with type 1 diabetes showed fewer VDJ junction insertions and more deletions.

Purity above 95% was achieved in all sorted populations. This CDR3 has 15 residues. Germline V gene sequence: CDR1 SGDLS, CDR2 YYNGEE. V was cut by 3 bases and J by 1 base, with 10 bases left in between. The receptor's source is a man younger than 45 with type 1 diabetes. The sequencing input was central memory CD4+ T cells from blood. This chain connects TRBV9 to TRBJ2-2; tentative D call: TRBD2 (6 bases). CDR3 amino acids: CASSGRDWNTGELFF. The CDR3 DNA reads TGTGCCAGCAGCGGAAGGGACTGGAACACCGGGGAGCTGTTTTTT.